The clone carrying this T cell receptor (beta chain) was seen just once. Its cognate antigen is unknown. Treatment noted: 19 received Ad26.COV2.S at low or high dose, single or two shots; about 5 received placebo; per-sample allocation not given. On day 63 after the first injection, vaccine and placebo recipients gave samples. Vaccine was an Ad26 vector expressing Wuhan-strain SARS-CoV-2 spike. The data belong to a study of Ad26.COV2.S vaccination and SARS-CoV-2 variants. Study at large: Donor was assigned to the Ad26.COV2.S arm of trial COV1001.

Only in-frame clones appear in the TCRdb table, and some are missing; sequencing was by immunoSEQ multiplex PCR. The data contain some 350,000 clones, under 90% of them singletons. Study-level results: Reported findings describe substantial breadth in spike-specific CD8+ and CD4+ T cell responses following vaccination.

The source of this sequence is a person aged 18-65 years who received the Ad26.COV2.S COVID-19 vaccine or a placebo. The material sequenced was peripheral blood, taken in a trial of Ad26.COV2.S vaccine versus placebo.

The CDR3 loop reads CATSNRANTGELFF. The CDR3 coding sequence is TGTGCCACCTCGAACCGAGCGAACACCGGGGAGCTGTTTTTT. The V call is TRBV19, the J call TRBJ2-2; D is undetermined. This CDR3 has 14 amino acids. Deletions cut 10 bases from V and 0 bases from J, with 12 bases between. The germline V gene has CDR1 LNHDA and CDR2 SQIVND (reference sequence).